The entry below gives a single TCR beta chain sequence along with its context. Method: immunoSEQ multiplex PCR; TCRdb's copy keeps in-frame clones and lacks some. Found here are under 60,000 clones, approximately 86% of them singletons; the top ten hold around 9.3%. Documented time point: peripheral blood 6 weeks after treatment start. Each patient supplied 1 to 8 pretreatment and on-treatment samples. The record originates from a study of PD-L1 blockade in urothelial cancer. Study as a whole: Male sex and bladder-origin urothelial cancer characterized about 85% of the 29 patients. Counts from blood samples showed a median of roughly 140,000 T cells. Once treatment had started, blood was analyzed at 3 weeks (second dose) and again at 6 weeks.

The CDR3 is made up of 15 amino acids. Germline values: CDR1 GTSNPN, CDR2 SVGIG (reference sequence). Trimming pared 0 bases from V and 7 bases from J, leaving 13 bases between. J is TRBJ1-6 and V is TRBV30; D is possibly TRBD1 (6 bases). The TCR was taken from a man aged 60 to 69 with urothelial cancer. The sequencing here drew on PBMCs, taken around atezolizumab (anti-PD-L1) treatment. The CDR3 protein is CAWSVAGARNSPLHF. The DNA of the CDR3 is TGTGCCTGGAGTGTGGCAGGGGCGCGAAATTCACCCCTCCACTTT.